This is a list of T cell receptor beta chains from one sample in a study of immune heterogeneity within non-small cell lung tumors. TCRdb reprocessed the multiplex PCR reads with MiXCR, giving one entry per CDR3 protein. This sample yields under 20,000 distinct CDR3 sequences, of which 25% to 35% are seen a single time; about 4% belongs to the top ten. The sample taken for sequencing was lung tumor tissue. Every receptor here comes from a man aged 35-49 years with non-small cell lung cancer. The CDR3 runs from the conserved cysteine through the conserved F or W. Each record gives: V gene, D gene, J gene, CDR3 protein. A D gene is named only where the DNA matches it firmly.

v_call: TRBV7-2
d_call: TRBD2
j_call: TRBJ2-1
cdr3_aa: CATSLISRIEVAGPVIDEQFF

v_call: TRBV19
d_call: NA
j_call: TRBJ2-5
cdr3_aa: CASSMGEPQETQYF

v_call: TRBV9
d_call: TRBD2
j_call: TRBJ2-2
cdr3_aa: CASSGSGRGTGELFF

v_call: TRBV5-1
d_call: TRBD2
j_call: TRBJ2-3
cdr3_aa: CASSLGEGADTQYF

v_call: TRBV3-1
d_call: TRBD2
j_call: TRBJ2-7
cdr3_aa: CASSPTASGSFYEQYF

v_call: TRBV7-9
d_call: TRBD1
j_call: TRBJ1-1
cdr3_aa: CASSKDRGWTEAFF

v_call: TRBV18
d_call: NA
j_call: TRBJ2-6
cdr3_aa: CASSPGLNGANVLTF

v_call: TRBV9
d_call: NA
j_call: TRBJ1-5
cdr3_aa: CASSGGAEGPQHF

v_call: TRBV7-3
d_call: TRBD2
j_call: TRBJ2-1
cdr3_aa: CASSLAGVYNEQFF

v_call: TRBV3-1
d_call: NA
j_call: TRBJ1-2
cdr3_aa: CASSQDAAGRSYGYTF

v_call: TRBV6-5
d_call: TRBD2
j_call: TRBJ2-2
cdr3_aa: CASSYGGDDVRELFF

v_call: TRBV11-3
d_call: NA
j_call: TRBJ2-7
cdr3_aa: CASSLAATAYEQYF

v_call: TRBV12-3/TRBV12-4
d_call: NA
j_call: TRBJ1-5
cdr3_aa: CASSLGGFNQPHYF

v_call: TRBV20-1
d_call: NA
j_call: TRBJ1-3
cdr3_aa: CSARVVADGNTIYF

v_call: TRBV10-3
d_call: NA
j_call: TRBJ1-2
cdr3_aa: CAISESGTTNYGYTF

v_call: TRBV12-3/TRBV12-4
d_call: NA
j_call: TRBJ1-1
cdr3_aa: CASSFIGASPNTEAFF

v_call: TRBV28
d_call: NA
j_call: TRBJ1-6
cdr3_aa: CASMKTDYNSPLHF

v_call: TRBV6-2/TRBV6-3
d_call: NA
j_call: TRBJ1-5
cdr3_aa: CASSRAEGNQPQHF

v_call: TRBV6-1
d_call: TRBD1
j_call: TRBJ1-5
cdr3_aa: CASSRTGRDQPQHF

v_call: TRBV4-1
d_call: NA
j_call: TRBJ1-4
cdr3_aa: CASSQNRNLEKLFF

v_call: TRBV7-8
d_call: NA
j_call: TRBJ1-5
cdr3_aa: CASSLTGNGNQPQHF

v_call: TRBV10-2
d_call: NA
j_call: TRBJ2-1
cdr3_aa: CASSEIEQFF

v_call: TRBV27
d_call: NA
j_call: TRBJ2-1
cdr3_aa: CASSLSIQRLYNEQFF

v_call: TRBV30
d_call: NA
j_call: TRBJ2-7
cdr3_aa: CAWSVYRSYEQYF

v_call: TRBV6-2/TRBV6-3
d_call: NA
j_call: TRBJ1-5
cdr3_aa: CASNDGGRQPQHF

v_call: TRBV24-1
d_call: NA
j_call: TRBJ2-2
cdr3_aa: CATSDFGFGGELFF

v_call: TRBV6-6
d_call: NA
j_call: TRBJ2-1
cdr3_aa: CASSYRDNEQFF

v_call: TRBV20-1
d_call: TRBD1
j_call: TRBJ1-5
cdr3_aa: CSATGTGNQPQHF

v_call: TRBV6-1
d_call: TRBD2
j_call: TRBJ2-7
cdr3_aa: CASSSLITSGMGYEQYF

v_call: TRBV20-1
d_call: NA
j_call: TRBJ1-6
cdr3_aa: CSASPGGNSPLHF

v_call: TRBV5-4
d_call: TRBD2
j_call: TRBJ2-7
cdr3_aa: CASSRQTGTRVFGEQYF

v_call: TRBV27
d_call: NA
j_call: TRBJ2-7
cdr3_aa: CASSLAQDYEQYF

v_call: TRBV5-1
d_call: NA
j_call: TRBJ1-1
cdr3_aa: CASSLGRTNTEAFF

v_call: TRBV9
d_call: NA
j_call: TRBJ2-1
cdr3_aa: CASTPGSFSYNEQFF

v_call: TRBV20-1
d_call: TRBD1
j_call: TRBJ2-5
cdr3_aa: CSARGDRVRETQYF

v_call: TRBV12-5
d_call: NA
j_call: TRBJ1-6
cdr3_aa: CASGLIGGPPLHF

v_call: TRBV18
d_call: NA
j_call: TRBJ2-2
cdr3_aa: CSSSRNRPQTSNTGELFF

v_call: TRBV24-1
d_call: TRBD1
j_call: TRBJ2-5
cdr3_aa: CATSAPCTGGETQYF

v_call: TRBV20-1
d_call: TRBD2
j_call: TRBJ2-7
cdr3_aa: CSARGPSGNYEQYF

v_call: TRBV12-3/TRBV12-4
d_call: NA
j_call: TRBJ1-5
cdr3_aa: CASSLGGEPQHF

v_call: TRBV24-1
d_call: TRBD2
j_call: TRBJ2-1
cdr3_aa: CATSDSSGVYNEQFF